A single sample gave rise to the 13 T cell receptor beta chains below, sequenced in a study of identical twins. TCRdb reanalysed the 5' RACE reads using MiXCR and keeps one entry per CDR3 protein. Of about 900,000 distinct CDR3 sequences listed, about 12% were seen once; the top ten hold around 1.6%. These data also formed part of another study, on yellow fever vaccine responses in identical twins.

Sequences were obtained from PBMCs. Every receptor here comes from a woman aged 18 to 35 in good health.

This clonotype was found a few times. This rearrangement joins TRBV11-2 to TRBJ1-4; D is perhaps TRBD1 (5 bases). V shed 4 bases and J shed 6 bases, with 15 bases lying between them. The CDR3 covers 15 residues. Germline CDR1 reads SGHAT; CDR2 reads FQNNGV. CDR3 protein: CASSYRGVPYEKLFF. The CDR3 DNA is TGTGCCAGCAGCTACCGGGGGGTCCCATATGAAAAACTGTTTTTT.

This clonotype was seen more than once but under ten times. The gene calls are TRBV7-8 and TRBJ2-2; 7 bases agree with TRBD1. The CDR3 consists of 16 residues. The V gene's germline CDR1 is SGHVS and CDR2 FQNEAQ. V lost 5 bases, J lost 7 bases, and 13 bases stayed unmatched. For the CDR3, the DNA is TGTGCCAGCAGCCCTGAGACAGGGTCCTTACACGGGGAGCTGTTTTTT. It encodes CASSPETGSLHGELFF.

The rearrangement uses TRBV11-2 and TRBJ2-5; no clear D. This CDR3 is built from 12 residues. V dropped 4 bases and J dropped 7 bases, with 10 bases sitting between them. Germline CDR1 reads SGHAT; CDR2 reads FQNNGV. The CDR3 DNA follows: TGTGCCAGCAGCTCGGAGCGTGGGACCCAGTACTTC. Translation: CASSSERGTQYF.

This chain links TRBV10-3 with TRBJ2-6, with 8 positions matching TRBD1. Germline lookup yields CDR1 ENHRY and CDR2 SYGVKD. The length of the CDR3 is 17 residues. Trimming removed 7 bases from V and 0 bases from J; junction bases left unmatched: 8. The CDR3 DNA follows: TGTGCCATCACCCCCGGGACAGGAGACTCTGGGGCCAACGTCCTGACTTTC. Protein product: CAITPGTGDSGANVLTF.

This clonotype has a handful of counts. The chain has TRBV12-3 or TRBV12-4 and TRBJ2-1; tentative D call: TRBD1 (6 bases). CDR3 length equals 17 residues. V lost 4 bases to trimming and J lost 0 bases, with 16 bases between them. The CDR3 region is CASSSTGGLISYNEQFF. In DNA form, the CDR3 reads TGTGCCAGCAGTTCGACAGGAGGCCTTATCTCCTACAATGAGCAGTTCTTC.

J is TRBJ2-1 and V is TRBV7-3; D ambiguous. Trimming shortened V by 2 bases and J by 7 bases, and 9 bases separated the two germline ends. The CDR3 has 13 residues. Germline-derived CDR1 and CDR2 are SGHTA and FQGTGA. In DNA, the CDR3 is TGTGCCAGCAGCTTAGAGCAGTTTAATGAGCAGTTCTTC. This translates into CASSLEQFNEQFF.

This clonotype was seen a few times. This chain uses TRBV5-1 with TRBJ2-2; unclear D gene. The CDR3 loop spans 13 amino acids. Trimming cost V 2 bases and J 10 bases, with 12 bases left between them. CDR1 is SGHRS and CDR2 is YFSETQ in the germline V gene. In nucleotides, the CDR3 is TGCGCCAGCAGCTTTGGTATTGCAACGGAGCTGTTTTTT. This gives the protein CASSFGIATELFF.

This clonotype turned up a few times. The rearrangement joins TRBV28 to TRBJ1-1, with a weak D call TRBD1 (5 bases). The CDR3 consists of 15 residues. With 7 bases removed from V and 7 bases from J, the gap between germline ends came to 22 bases. The germline gives CDR1 MDHEN, CDR2 SYDVKM. The chain's CDR3 is CASTLDPGTEFEAFF. The CDR3 nucleotides are TGTGCCAGCACCTTAGACCCCGGGACGGAGTTTGAAGCTTTCTTT.

V gene TRBV2 combines with J gene TRBJ1-2, with a tentative D call TRBD1 (5 bases). The germline CDR1 and CDR2 sequences are SNHLY and FYNNEI. Trimming stripped 2 bases from V and 8 bases from J, with 15 bases between. The CDR3 contains 14 residues. CDR3: CASSESGGGWGYTF. CDR3 bases: TGTGCCAGCAGTGAATCGGGGGGGGGATGGGGCTACACCTTC. Combining the CDR3 with reference TRBV2 and TRBJ1-2 gives the whole variable domain EPEVTQTPSHQVTQMGQEVILRCVPISNHLYFYWYRQILGQKVEFLVSFYNNEISEKSEIFDDQFSVERPDGSNFTLKIRSTKLEDSAMYFCASSESGGGWGYTFGSGTRLTVV.

The table lists this clonotype with a few counts. The chain employs TRBV5-5 and TRBJ1-1; 10 nucleotides align to TRBD1. CDR3 length equals 16 residues. Germline V gene sequence: CDR1 SGHKS, CDR2 YYEKEE (reference sequence). Unmatched junction bases numbered 7, after V lost 0 bases and J lost 5 bases. The CDR3 here is CASSLGGQGRMTEAFF. DNA for the CDR3: TGTGCCAGCAGCTTGGGGGGACAGGGGAGAATGACTGAAGCTTTCTTT.

This clonotype was observed at least ten times. J is TRBJ1-1 and V is TRBV20-1; 8 positions agree with TRBD1. Germline V lookup: CDR1 DFQATT, CDR2 SNEGSKA (reference sequence). After removal of 5 bases from V and 5 bases from J, the junction contained 13 bases not matched to a gene. This CDR3 is 15 amino acids long. The CDR3 coding sequence is TGCAGTGCTGCTCAGGGGGCTCCGGGGTATACTGAAGCTTTCTTT. Its translation: CSAAQGAPGYTEAFF.

This rearrangement joins TRBV5-1 to TRBJ2-5, with D possibly TRBD2 on 5 matching bases. V was shortened by 2 bases and J by 7 bases, with 18 bases between the two germline ends. The germline CDR1 and CDR2 sequences are SGHRS and YFSETQ. This CDR3 comprises 15 residues. CDR3 amino acids: CASSFAVGGGGTQYF. The CDR3 DNA is TGCGCCAGCAGCTTTGCGGTCGGCGGAGGAGGGACCCAGTACTTC.

Ten or more counts support this clonotype. The chain links TRBV12-3 or TRBV12-4 to TRBJ2-4, with D maybe TRBD2 (5 bases). Trimming stripped 5 bases from V and 3 bases from J, with 17 bases between. This CDR3 region has 16 residues. The CDR3: CASSPGRVEVKNIQYF. The CDR3 nucleotides read TGTGCCAGCAGTCCTGGGAGAGTTGAGGTCAAAAACATTCAGTACTTC.